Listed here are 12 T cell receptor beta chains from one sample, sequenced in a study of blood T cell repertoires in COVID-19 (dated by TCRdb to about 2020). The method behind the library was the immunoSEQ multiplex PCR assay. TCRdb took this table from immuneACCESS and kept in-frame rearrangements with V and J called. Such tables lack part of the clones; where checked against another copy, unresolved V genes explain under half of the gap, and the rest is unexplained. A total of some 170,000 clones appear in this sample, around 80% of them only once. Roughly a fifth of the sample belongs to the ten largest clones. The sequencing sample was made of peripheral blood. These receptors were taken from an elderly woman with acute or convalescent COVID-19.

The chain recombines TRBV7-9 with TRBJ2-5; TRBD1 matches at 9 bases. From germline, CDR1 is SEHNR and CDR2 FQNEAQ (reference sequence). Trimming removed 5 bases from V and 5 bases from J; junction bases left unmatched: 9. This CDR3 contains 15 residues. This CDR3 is CASSPQGAALETQYF. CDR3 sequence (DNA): TGTGCCAGCAGCCCACAGGGGGCGGCTTTGGAGACCCAGTACTTC.

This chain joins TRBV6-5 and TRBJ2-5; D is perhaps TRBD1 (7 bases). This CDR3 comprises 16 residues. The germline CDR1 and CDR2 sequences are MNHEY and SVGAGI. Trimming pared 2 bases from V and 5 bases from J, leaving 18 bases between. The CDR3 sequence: CASSYGSGGKGETQYF. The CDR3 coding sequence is TGTGCCAGCAGTTACGGTTCAGGGGGGAAGGGGGAGACCCAGTACTTC.

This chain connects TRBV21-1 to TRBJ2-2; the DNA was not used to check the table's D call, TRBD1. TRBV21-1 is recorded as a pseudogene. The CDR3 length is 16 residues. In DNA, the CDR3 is TGTGCCAGCAGCAAAACGACAGGAGCGTTCACCGGGGAGCTGTTTTTT. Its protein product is CASSKTTGAFTGELFF.

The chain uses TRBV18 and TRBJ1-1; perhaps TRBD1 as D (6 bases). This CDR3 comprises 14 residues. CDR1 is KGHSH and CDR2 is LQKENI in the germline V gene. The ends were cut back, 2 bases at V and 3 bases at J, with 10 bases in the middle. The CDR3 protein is CASSPFEGDTEAFF. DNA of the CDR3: TGTGCCAGCTCACCATTTGAGGGGGACACTGAAGCTTTCTTT.

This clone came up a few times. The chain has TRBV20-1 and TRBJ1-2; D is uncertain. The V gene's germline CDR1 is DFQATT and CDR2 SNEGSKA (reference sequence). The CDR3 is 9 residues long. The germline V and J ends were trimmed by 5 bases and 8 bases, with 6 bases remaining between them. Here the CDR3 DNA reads TGCAGTGCTCAGTACGGCTACACCTTC. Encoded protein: CSAQYGYTF.

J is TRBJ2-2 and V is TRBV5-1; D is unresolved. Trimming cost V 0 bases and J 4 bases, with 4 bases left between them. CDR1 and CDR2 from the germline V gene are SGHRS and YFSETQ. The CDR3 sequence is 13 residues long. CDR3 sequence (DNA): TGCGCCAGCAGCTTGGGCGGCACCGGGGAGCTGTTTTTT. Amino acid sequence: CASSLGGTGELFF.

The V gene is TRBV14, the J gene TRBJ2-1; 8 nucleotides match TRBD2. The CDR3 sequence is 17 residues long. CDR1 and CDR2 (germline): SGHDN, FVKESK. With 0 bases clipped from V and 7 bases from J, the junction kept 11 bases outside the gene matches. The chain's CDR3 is CASSQDKAGAPRNEQFF. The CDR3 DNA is TGTGCCAGCAGCCAAGATAAAGCGGGGGCCCCTCGGAATGAGCAGTTCTTC.

The CDR3 DNA reads as TGTGCCAGAGACCACAGGAACACAGATACGCAGTATTTT. It codes for CARDHRNTDTQYF. J is TRBJ2-3 and V is TRBV2; TRBD1 might be the D (5 bases). The CDR3 sequence is 13 residues long. V was cut by 9 bases and J by 2 bases, with 12 bases left in between. Germline V gene sequence: CDR1 SNHLY, CDR2 FYNNEI.

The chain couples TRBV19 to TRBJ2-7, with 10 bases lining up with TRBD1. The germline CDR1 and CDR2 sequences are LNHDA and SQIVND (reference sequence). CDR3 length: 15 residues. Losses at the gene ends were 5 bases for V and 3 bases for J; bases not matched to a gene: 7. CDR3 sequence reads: CASSARDRGYYEQYF. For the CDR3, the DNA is TGTGCCAGTAGTGCTAGGGACAGGGGTTACTACGAGCAGTACTTC.

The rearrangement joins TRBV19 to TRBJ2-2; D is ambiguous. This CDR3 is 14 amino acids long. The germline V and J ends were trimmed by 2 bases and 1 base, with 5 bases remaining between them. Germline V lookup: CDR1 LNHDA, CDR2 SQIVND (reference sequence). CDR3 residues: CASSILLNTGELFF. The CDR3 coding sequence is TGTGCCAGTAGTATACTATTGAACACCGGGGAGCTGTTTTTT. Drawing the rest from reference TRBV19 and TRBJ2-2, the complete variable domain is DGGITQSPKYLFRKEGQNVTLSCEQNLNHDAMYWYRQDPGQGLRLIYYSQIVNDFQKGDIAEGYSVSREKKESFPLTVTSAQKNPTAFYLCASSILLNTGELFFGEGSRLTVL.

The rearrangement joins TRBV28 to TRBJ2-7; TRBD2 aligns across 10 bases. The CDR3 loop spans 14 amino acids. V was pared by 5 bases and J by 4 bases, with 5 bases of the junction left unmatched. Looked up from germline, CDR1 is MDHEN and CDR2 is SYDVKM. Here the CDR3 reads CASSNLAGEYEQYF. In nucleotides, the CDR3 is TGTGCCAGCAGTAATCTAGCGGGGGAGTACGAGCAGTACTTC.

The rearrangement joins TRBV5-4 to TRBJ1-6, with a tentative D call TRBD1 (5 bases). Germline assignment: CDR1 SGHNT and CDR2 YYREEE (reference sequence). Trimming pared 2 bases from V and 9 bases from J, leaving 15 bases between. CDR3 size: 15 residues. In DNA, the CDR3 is TGTGCCAGCAGCTTTGGCGGACAAATATCTTCACCCCTCCACTTT. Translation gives CASSFGGQISSPLHF. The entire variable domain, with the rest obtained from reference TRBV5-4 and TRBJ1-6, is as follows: ETGVTQSPTHLIKTRGQQVTLRCSSQSGHNTVSWYQQALGQGPQFIFQYYREEENGRGNFPPRFSGLQFPNYSSELNVNALELDDSALYLCASSFGGQISSPLHFGNGTRLTVT.